A selection of T cell receptor beta chains follows, all from one sample in a study of blood T cells in healthy people across ages. MiXCR, run by TCRdb on the 5' RACE reads, gives a single entry per CDR3 protein. In the table there are 1.5 million to 2 million distinct CDR3 sequences, around 42% of which are singletons. Sequencing input: blood. Receptor source: a human donor in good health. CDR3s include the opening cysteine and the closing phenylalanine or tryptophan. A D gene is named only where the DNA matches it firmly. Rows give clone size only sometimes, using once, few, many, or a class for an expanded clone.

abundance	d_gene	v_gene	j_gene	CDR3aa	CDR3nt
-	-	TRBV6-2/TRBV6-3	TRBJ1-5	CASRRPGDNQPQHF	TGTGCCAGCCGTAGGCCAGGGGACAATCAGCCCCAGCATTTT
few	-	TRBV6-4	TRBJ2-3	CAIKQEEGSTDTQYF	TGTGCCATCAAACAGGAGGAAGGCTCCACAGATACGCAGTATTTT
-	TRBD1	TRBV2	TRBJ2-1	CASSIDRVQHEQFF	TGTGCCAGCAGCATAGACAGGGTCCAACATGAGCAGTTCTTC
-	TRBD2	TRBV9	TRBJ2-5	CASTAGLAGGETQYF	TGTGCCAGCACGGCGGGACTAGCGGGGGGAGAGACCCAGTACTTC
-	TRBD2	TRBV29-1	TRBJ2-3	CSVVQRGSTDTQYF	TGCAGCGTTGTTCAGCGGGGTAGCACAGATACACAGTATTTT
-	-	TRBV7-8	TRBJ1-6	CASSLGARPYSPLHF	TGTGCCAGCAGCTTAGGTGCCAGGCCCTATTCACCCCTCCACTTT
-	-	TRBV6-5	TRBJ1-4	CASSSGLTNEELFF	TGTGCCAGCAGTTCAGGGTTGACTAATGAAGAACTGTTTTTT
many	-	TRBV4-3	TRBJ1-2	CASSETPRGANYGYTF	TGCGCCAGCAGCGAAACCCCCCGGGGGGCTAACTATGGCTACACCTTC
-	TRBD1	TRBV14	TRBJ2-4	CASSSQGASKNIQYF	TGTGCCAGCAGCTCGCAGGGGGCATCCAAAAACATTCAGTACTTC
-	-	TRBV5-6	TRBJ2-7	CASSLAPGQADEQYF	TGTGCCAGCAGCTTGGCCCCGGGGCAGGCGGACGAGCAGTACTTC
-	-	TRBV12-3/TRBV12-4	TRBJ2-6	CASSSGQAVRANVLTF	TGTGCCAGCAGTTCTGGACAAGCAGTTAGGGCCAACGTCCTGACTTTC
-	-	TRBV5-1	TRBJ1-1	CASSLEAPATTEAFF	TGCGCCAGCAGCTTGGAGGCCCCAGCGACCACTGAAGCTTTCTTT
-	TRBD1	TRBV12-3/TRBV12-4	TRBJ1-2	CASSFATYRGLTF	TGTGCCAGCAGTTTTGCGACATACAGGGGGCTCACCTTC
few	TRBD1	TRBV12-3/TRBV12-4	TRBJ1-2	CASSLQTGGYGYTF	TGTGCCAGCAGTCTCCAGACAGGGGGCTATGGCTACACCTTC
few	-	TRBV29-1	TRBJ1-2	CSVDSGNEGYTF	TGCAGCGTTGATTCGGGGAATGAGGGCTACACCTTC
-	TRBD1	TRBV18	TRBJ1-2	CASSPRQDRNIYGYTF	TGTGCCAGCTCACCACGTCAGGACAGGAATATATATGGCTACACCTTC
-	-	TRBV6-1	TRBJ2-7	CASRSYDRPYEQYF	TGTGCCAGCAGATCGTATGACAGACCCTACGAGCAGTACTTC
few	TRBD1	TRBV10-3	TRBJ2-5	CAISERTGSEETQYF	TGTGCCATCAGTGAGCGGACAGGGTCGGAGGAGACCCAGTACTTC
-	TRBD1	TRBV9	TRBJ1-4	CASSQGAEGEKLFF	TGTGCCAGCAGCCAGGGGGCGGAAGGTGAAAAACTGTTTTTT
-	-	TRBV6-2/TRBV6-3	TRBJ2-4	CASSQPGTNIQYF	TGTGCCAGCAGTCAACCCGGGACTAACATTCAGTACTTC
few	-	TRBV6-6	TRBJ2-2	CAGSYPIGPGELFF	TGTGCCGGCAGTTACCCGATCGGTCCGGGGGAGCTGTTTTTT
-	-	TRBV7-2	TRBJ2-7	CASSSSLIEQYF	TGTGCCAGCTCCTCATCGCTGATCGAGCAGTACTTC
-	TRBD1	TRBV15	TRBJ1-2	CATSLDRVNGYTF	TGTGCCACCAGCCTCGACAGGGTCAATGGCTACACCTTC
few	-	TRBV5-5	TRBJ2-2	CASSNPGDTTGELFF	TGTGCCAGCAGCAACCCCGGGGATACGACCGGGGAGCTGTTTTTT
once	-	TRBV11-1	TRBJ2-5	CASSLLGHVQETQYF	TGTGCCAGCAGCTTGTTGGGACACGTCCAAGAGACCCAGTACTTC
few	TRBD1	TRBV20-1	TRBJ2-1	CSAYKGQGAYNEQFF	TGCAGTGCTTATAAAGGACAGGGGGCTTACAATGAGCAGTTCTTC
few	-	TRBV29-1	TRBJ2-7	CSGSFEGVEQYF	TGCAGCGGATCCTTTGAAGGGGTCGAGCAGTACTTC
few	-	TRBV4-1	TRBJ2-3	CASSHEGGGPITDTQYF	TGCGCCAGCAGCCATGAGGGTGGGGGGCCCATCACAGATACGCAGTATTTT
-	TRBD1	TRBV5-1	TRBJ2-3	CASSFQGAVNLRTDTQYF	TGCGCCAGCAGCTTTCAGGGGGCGGTCAACCTACGCACAGATACGCAGTATTTT
-	-	TRBV10-2	TRBJ2-7	CASSEWVGASYEQYF	TGCGCCAGCAGTGAGTGGGTTGGGGCGTCCTACGAGCAGTACTTC
-	TRBD2	TRBV7-3	TRBJ2-1	CASSLRLAGGRGNNEQFF	TGTGCCAGCAGCTTACGGCTAGCGGGGGGCCGGGGGAACAATGAGCAGTTCTTC
-	-	TRBV30	TRBJ1-2	CAWSTDGYTF	TGTGCCTGGAGTACAGATGGCTACACCTTC
-	TRBD1	TRBV29-1	TRBJ1-2	CSVGYRGDGYTF	TGCAGCGTTGGCTACAGGGGTGATGGCTACACCTTC
few	-	TRBV29-1	TRBJ2-7	CSVEVGDSKQYF	TGCAGCGTTGAAGTAGGGGATAGTAAGCAGTACTTC
few	-	TRBV7-9	TRBJ2-1	CASSLANGGYNEQFF	TGTGCCAGCAGCTTAGCAAATGGGGGCTACAATGAGCAGTTCTTC
-	TRBD2	TRBV10-3	TRBJ2-5	CAIRGDVQETQYF	TGTGCCATCCGGGGGGACGTTCAAGAGACCCAGTACTTC
many	-	TRBV11-2	TRBJ2-7	CASSLTQYEQYF	TGTGCCAGCAGCTTGACTCAGTACGAGCAGTACTTC
-	TRBD1	TRBV28	TRBJ1-6	CASSPTDREAYNSPLHF	TGTGCCAGCAGTCCTACCGACAGGGAGGCCTATAATTCACCCCTCCACTTT
few	-	TRBV7-3	TRBJ1-6	CASSFQGSDSPLHF	TGTGCCAGCAGCTTTCAGGGCTCCGATTCACCCCTCCACTTT
few	-	TRBV7-9	TRBJ2-7	CASSFGFRGSHVDEQYF	TGTGCCAGCAGCTTCGGCTTTCGGGGATCGCATGTCGACGAGCAGTACTTC
-	-	TRBV20-1	TRBJ2-1	CSARVLRRGPYNEQFF	TGCAGTGCTAGAGTTTTGAGAAGGGGTCCCTACAATGAGCAGTTCTTC
-	TRBD1	TRBV28	TRBJ2-3	CASSSRDRVYGSTDTQYF	TGTGCCAGCAGTTCCCGGGACAGGGTTTATGGTAGCACAGATACGCAGTATTTT
-	-	TRBV6-2/TRBV6-3	TRBJ1-4	CASRPLGGWKLFF	TGTGCCAGCAGACCCTTAGGCGGTTGGAAACTGTTTTTT